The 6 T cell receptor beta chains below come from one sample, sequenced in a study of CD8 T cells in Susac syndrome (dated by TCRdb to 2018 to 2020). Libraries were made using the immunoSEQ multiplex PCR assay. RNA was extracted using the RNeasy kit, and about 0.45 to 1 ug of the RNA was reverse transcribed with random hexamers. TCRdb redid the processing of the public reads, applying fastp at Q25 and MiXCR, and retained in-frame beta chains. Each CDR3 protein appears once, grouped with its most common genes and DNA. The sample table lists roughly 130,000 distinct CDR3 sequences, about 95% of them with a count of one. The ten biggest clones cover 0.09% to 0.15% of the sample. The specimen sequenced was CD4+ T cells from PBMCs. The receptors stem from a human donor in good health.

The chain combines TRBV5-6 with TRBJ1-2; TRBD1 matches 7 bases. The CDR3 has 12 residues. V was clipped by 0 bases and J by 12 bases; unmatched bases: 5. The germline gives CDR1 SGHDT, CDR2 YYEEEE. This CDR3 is CASSLGQGVDTF. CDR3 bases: TGTGCCAGCAGCTTGGGACAGGGTGTCGACACCTTC.

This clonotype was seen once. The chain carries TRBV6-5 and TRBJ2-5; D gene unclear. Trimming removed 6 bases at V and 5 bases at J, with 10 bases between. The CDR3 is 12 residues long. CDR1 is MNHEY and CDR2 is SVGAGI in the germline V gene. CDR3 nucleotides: TGTGCCAGCAGCTCTACTTTGGAGACCCAGTACTTC. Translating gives CASSSTLETQYF.

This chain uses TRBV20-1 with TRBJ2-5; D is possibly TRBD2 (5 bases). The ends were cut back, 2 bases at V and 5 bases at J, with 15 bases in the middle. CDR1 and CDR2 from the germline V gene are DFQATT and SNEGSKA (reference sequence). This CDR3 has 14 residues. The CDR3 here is CSARWSGRRETQYF. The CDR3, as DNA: TGCAGTGCTAGATGGTCGGGTAGGAGGGAGACCCAGTACTTC.

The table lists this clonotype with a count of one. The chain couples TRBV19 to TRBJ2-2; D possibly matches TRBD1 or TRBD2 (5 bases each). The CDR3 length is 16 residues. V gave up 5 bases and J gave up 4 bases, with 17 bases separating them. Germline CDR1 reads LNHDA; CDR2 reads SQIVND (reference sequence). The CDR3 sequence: CASSSPRGATTGELFF. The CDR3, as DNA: TGTGCCAGTAGTTCCCCCCGAGGGGCGACCACCGGGGAGCTGTTTTTT.

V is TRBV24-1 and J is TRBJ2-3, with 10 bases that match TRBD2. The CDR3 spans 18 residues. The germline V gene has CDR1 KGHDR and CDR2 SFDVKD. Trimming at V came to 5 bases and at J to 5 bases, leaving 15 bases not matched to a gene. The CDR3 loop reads CATSARGPAGGVGDTQYF. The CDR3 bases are TGTGCCACCAGTGCGAGGGGTCCAGCGGGAGGGGTCGGAGATACGCAGTATTTT.

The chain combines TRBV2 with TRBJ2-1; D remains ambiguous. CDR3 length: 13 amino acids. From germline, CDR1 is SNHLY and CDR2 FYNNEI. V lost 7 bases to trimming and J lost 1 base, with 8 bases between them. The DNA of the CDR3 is TGTGCCAGCACAGCGCCGTCCTACAATGAGCAGTTCTTC. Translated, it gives CASTAPSYNEQFF.